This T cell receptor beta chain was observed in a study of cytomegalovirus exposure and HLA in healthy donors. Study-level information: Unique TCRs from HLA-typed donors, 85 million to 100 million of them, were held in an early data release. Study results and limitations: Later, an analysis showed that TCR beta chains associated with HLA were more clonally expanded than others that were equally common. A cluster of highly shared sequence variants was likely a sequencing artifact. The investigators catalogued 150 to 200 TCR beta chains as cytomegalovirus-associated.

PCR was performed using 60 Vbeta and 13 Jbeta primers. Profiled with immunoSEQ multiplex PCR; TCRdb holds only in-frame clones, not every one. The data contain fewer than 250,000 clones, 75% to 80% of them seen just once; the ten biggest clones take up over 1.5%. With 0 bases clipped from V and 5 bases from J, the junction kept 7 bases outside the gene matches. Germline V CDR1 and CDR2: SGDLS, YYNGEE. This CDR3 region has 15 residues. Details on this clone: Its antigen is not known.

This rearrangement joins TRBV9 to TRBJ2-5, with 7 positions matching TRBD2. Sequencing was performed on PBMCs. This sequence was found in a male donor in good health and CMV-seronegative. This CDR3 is CASSVALGGEETQYF. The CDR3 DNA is TGTGCCAGCAGCGTAGCTCTGGGGGGGGAGGAGACCCAGTACTTC.